A single sample gave rise to the 4 T cell receptor beta chains below, sequenced in a study of blood T cell repertoires in COVID-19. Profiled with immunoSEQ multiplex PCR; TCRdb holds only in-frame clones, not every one. The sample holds some 250,000 clones, roughly 85% seen once. Material for sequencing was peripheral blood. The receptors here all came from a man aged 30 to 39 who had recovered from COVID-19.

The V and J genes are TRBV5-1 and TRBJ2-3, with a weak D call TRBD2 (6 bases). V lost 2 bases and J lost 2, with 9 bases in between. This CDR3 is 14 amino acids long. Germline loops: CDR1 SGHRS, CDR2 YFSETQ. CDR3 loop: CASSFSGDTDTQYF. The CDR3 DNA follows: TGCGCCAGCAGCTTTTCGGGAGACACAGATACGCAGTATTTT.

This clone was seen a few times. The rearrangement links TRBV13 to TRBJ1-3; perhaps TRBD1 as D (5 bases). Trimming left V 2 bases short and J 1 base short, with 12 bases between. The CDR3 sequence is 16 residues long. Looked up from germline, CDR1 is PRHDT and CDR2 is FYEKMQ (reference sequence). CDR3 bases: TGTGCCAGCAGCTTAAGGGGTACGGAATCTGGAAACACCATATATTTT. As protein: CASSLRGTESGNTIYF.

The CDR3 loop reads CASSQASGGDRRELFF. CDR3 coding DNA: TGTGCCAGCAGCCAAGCTAGCGGGGGCGACCGAAGGGAGCTGTTTTTT. The chain carries TRBV4-2 and TRBJ2-2; 10 positions match TRBD2. CDR3 length: 16 residues. Germline V gives CDR1 LGHNA, CDR2 YNFKEQ. V trimming: 1 base; J trimming: 9 bases; junction bases outside the gene matches: 8.

This chain joins TRBV3-1 (or the pseudogene TRBV3-2) and TRBJ1-4, with TRBD1 matching over 7 bases. The CDR3 is 14 residues long. Unmatched junction bases numbered 10, after V lost 5 bases and J lost 10 bases. Germline V gene sequence: CDR1 LGHDT, CDR2 YNNKEL (reference sequence). CDR3 nucleotides: TGTGCCAGCAGCTTTGGACAGGATGGGGTAAAACTGTTTTTT. Amino acid sequence: CASSFGQDGVKLFF.